This TCR beta chain was sequenced during a study of blood T cell repertoires in COVID-19. At the level of the study: The samples span acute and convalescent COVID-19 from the United States, Italy and Spain. Sources were T cells, B-cell-depleted T cells, or PBMCs; the material itself was cDNA or gDNA.

With 7 bases clipped from V and 6 bases from J, the junction kept 7 bases outside the gene matches. This CDR3 is 14 amino acids long. Germline V lookup: CDR1 SGHRS, CDR2 YFSETQ. Authors' data handling: Amplified reference gene primers provided the basis for estimating nucleated cell counts. TCRdb keeps only in-frame clones here, not all; method: immunoSEQ multiplex PCR. That table gives V, J and clone size, and the DNA gave D and trimming. The sample shows roughly 220,000 clones, roughly 90% of them seen only once. The receptor's source is a man aged 25-45 years who had recovered from COVID-19. Sample: peripheral blood. This chain connects TRBV5-1 to TRBJ1-6, with TRBD1 matching 7 bases. The CDR3 loop reads CASAQGQINSPLHF. As DNA, the CDR3 is TGCGCCAGCGCCCAGGGACAGATTAATTCACCCCTCCACTTT.